These 5 T cell receptor beta chains originate from one sample sequenced in a study of T cell responses to AZD1222 COVID-19 vaccine. Data came from immunoSEQ multiplex PCR; TCRdb stores just in-frame clones and leaves some out. The sample includes fewer than 200,000 clones, roughly 91% of them seen just once. Material: peripheral blood, obtained 28 days after the second AZD1222 dose. These receptors originate from an adult who received the AZD1222 COVID-19 vaccine.

Turning to this clone: In the same sample, other DNA sequences code for this CDR3. This rearrangement joins TRBV6-2 or TRBV6-3 to TRBJ1-5; possibly TRBD1 for D (6 bases). The CDR3 has 14 amino acids. With 0 bases removed from V and 5 bases from J, the gap between germline ends came to 8 bases. Germline V gene sequence: CDR1 MNHEY, CDR2 SVGEGT. The CDR3 reads CASSYSDRYQPQHF. The CDR3 bases are TGTGCCAGCAGTTACTCGGACAGATATCAGCCCCAGCATTTT.

The chain recombines TRBV19 with TRBJ2-6, with unresolved D. The V and J ends lost 9 bases and 4 bases respectively, with 16 bases between them. In germline, CDR1 is LNHDA, CDR2 SQIVND (reference sequence). The CDR3 runs 15 residues. CDR3 sequence (DNA): TGTGCCAGCAGACGGAGAGGAGCGGGGGCCAACGTCCTGACTTTC. As protein: CASRRRGAGANVLTF. The variable domain in full, with the rest retrieved from reference TRBV19 and TRBJ2-6, is DGGITQSPKYLFRKEGQNVTLSCEQNLNHDAMYWYRQDPGQGLRLIYYSQIVNDFQKGDIAEGYSVSREKKESFPLTVTSAQKNPTAFYLCASRRRGAGANVLTFGAGSRLTVL.

The V call is TRBV5-1, the J call TRBJ1-1, with TRBD1 identical over 7 bases. This CDR3 has 15 residues. Trimming took 3 bases from V and 4 from J; bases not matched to a gene: 9. Germline V gives CDR1 SGHRS, CDR2 YFSETQ. The CDR3 region has the DNA TGCGCCAGCAGCTCTGCGACAGGGTCAGGCACTGAAGCTTTCTTT. It is translated as CASSSATGSGTEAFF.

The genes are TRBV11-2 and TRBJ1-5, with D tentatively TRBD1 (5 bases). There are 12 residues in the CDR3. Per germline, CDR1 SGHAT and CDR2 FQNNGV. V was cut by 5 bases and J by 7 bases, with 9 bases left in between. The chain's CDR3 is CASSTRGQPQHF. The CDR3 nucleotides are TGTGCCAGCAGCACGAGGGGCCAGCCCCAGCATTTT.

The V and J genes are TRBV20-1 and TRBJ1-3, with D unclear. V lost 3 bases and J 8 bases, leaving 8 bases between the germline ends. The CDR3 is 11 amino acids. Germline V CDR1 and CDR2: DFQATT, SNEGSKA (reference sequence). This chain's CDR3 is CSASNRDTIYF. CDR3 DNA: TGCAGTGCTAGTAACCGGGACACCATATATTTT.